The entry below gives a single TCR beta chain sequence along with its context. Its antigen is still unknown. This record comes from a study of monozygotic twins with cystic fibrosis. Study conclusions and caveats: Nucleotide-identical clonotype sharing was significantly higher within monozygotic CF twin pairs than between unrelated CF individuals.

The CDR3 length is 13 residues. Germline-derived CDR1 and CDR2 are MDHEN and SYDVKM. Trimming removed 5 bases from V and 2 bases from J, with 10 bases in between. Generated by immunoSEQ multiplex PCR, the TCRdb table keeps only in-frame clones and is missing some. The data show about 14,000 clones, around 93% seen once. Sequencing was performed on blood. The gene calls are TRBV28 and TRBJ2-7; D gene ambiguous. The clonotype originates from a girl aged 2 to 10 with cystic fibrosis. This chain's CDR3 is CASSPGDTYEQYF. CDR3 nucleotide sequence: TGTGCCAGCAGTCCCGGCGATACCTACGAGCAGTACTTC.